Listed here are 26 T cell receptor beta chains from one sample, sequenced in a study of shared clonotypes between healthy human individuals. Profiling relied on immunoSEQ multiplex PCR, and the TCRdb table lists in-frame clones only, not all of them. The sample records about 380,000 clones, just over 95% being singletons. The sequencing sample was made of memory CD8+ T cells sorted from blood. Subset of the sample: CD45RO+ cells pooled with CCR7-negative TemRA cells. These receptors all come from a man aged 30 to 39 in good health.

The rearrangement uses TRBV10-2 and TRBJ1-5; D uncertain. The CDR3 has 14 amino acids. V dropped 2 bases and J dropped 2 bases, with 7 bases sitting between them. The germline CDR1 and CDR2 sequences are WSHSY and SAAADI. CDR3 sequence: CASSEIGGNQPQHF. Here the CDR3 DNA reads TGCGCCAGCAGTGAGATAGGCGGCAATCAGCCCCAGCATTTT.

The V gene is TRBV5-1, the J gene TRBJ2-2; a possible D gene is TRBD2 (5 bases). The CDR3 extends over 15 amino acids. Germline-derived CDR1 and CDR2 are SGHRS and YFSETQ. Deletions cut 2 bases from V and 4 bases from J, with 12 bases between. CDR3 residues: CASSFSTSSTGELFF. In DNA form, the CDR3 reads TGCGCCAGCAGCTTTTCCACTAGTTCCACCGGGGAGCTGTTTTTT.

The J gene is TRBJ2-7, the V gene TRBV28; D tentatively reads TRBD1 or TRBD2 (5 bases each). Trimming pared 8 bases from V and 6 bases from J, leaving 17 bases between. The CDR3 is 13 residues long. Germline lookup yields CDR1 MDHEN and CDR2 SYDVKM. This CDR3 is CASLRDYRTEQYF. The CDR3 DNA reads TGTGCCAGCTTAAGAGACTACAGGACCGAGCAGTACTTC.

This clone was picked up a small number of times. CDR3 sequence: CASSPWEGGSNQPQHF. The CDR3 DNA follows: TGTGCCAGCAGCCCCTGGGAGGGGGGGAGCAATCAGCCCCAGCATTTT. The rearrangement joins TRBV5-8 to TRBJ1-5, with D tentatively TRBD1 (6 bases). Germline CDR1 reads SGHTS; CDR2 reads YDEGEE. The CDR3 length is 16 residues. V was trimmed by 4 bases and J by 1 base, leaving 15 bases between them.

The chain carries TRBV11-2 and TRBJ2-1; 12 nucleotides align to TRBD2. V lost 5 bases to trimming and J lost 8 bases; unmatched junction nucleotides: 13. Germline V lookup: CDR1 SGHAT, CDR2 FQNNGV. This CDR3 has 17 residues. The CDR3 sequence: CASSPGRGLAGLDEQFF. The CDR3 DNA reads TGTGCCAGCAGCCCGGGGCGGGGACTAGCGGGTCTAGATGAGCAGTTCTTC.

The genes are TRBV4-2 and TRBJ2-1; D is uncertain. Germline V gives CDR1 LGHNA, CDR2 YNFKEQ. The ends were cut back, 0 bases at V and 9 bases at J, with 6 bases in the middle. The CDR3 has 12 amino acids. The CDR3 sequence is CASSQDTREQFF. The CDR3 DNA is TGTGCCAGCAGCCAAGATACGCGTGAGCAGTTCTTC.

The chain links TRBV27 to TRBJ2-1, with 8 bases that match TRBD2. The CDR3 is 15 residues long. Per germline, CDR1 MNHEY and CDR2 SMNVEV (reference sequence). With V trimmed by 6 bases and J by 9 bases, 13 bases remained unmatched. This chain's CDR3 is CASRTAGTSGREQFF. DNA of the CDR3: TGTGCCAGCAGAACTGCCGGGACTAGTGGGCGTGAGCAGTTCTTC.

The chain has TRBV6-1 and TRBJ1-3; D is perhaps TRBD1 (5 bases). The germline V gene encodes CDR1 MNHNS and CDR2 SASEGT. The CDR3 loop spans 15 amino acids. V lost 3 bases and J lost 2, with 11 bases in between. As DNA, the CDR3 is TGTGCCAGCAGTGAGTCAGGGAGACCTGGAAACACCATATATTTT. Protein: CASSESGRPGNTIYF.

The V gene is TRBV7-2, the J gene TRBJ2-6, with 10 bases that match TRBD1. The CDR3 length is 21 residues. The J segment lost 1 base and the V segment lost 0 bases, leaving 12 bases of the junction unmatched. Germline assignment: CDR1 SGHTA and CDR2 FQGNSA. This CDR3 is CASSLAVGSDRGYSGANVLTF. CDR3 coding DNA: TGTGCCAGCAGCTTAGCGGTTGGGTCGGACAGGGGGTATTCTGGGGCCAACGTCCTGACTTTC.

This clone has only one observation. V and J are TRBV19 and TRBJ1-5; D may be TRBD1 (5 bases). V was pared by 3 bases and J by 4 bases, with 10 bases between. Per the germline V gene, CDR1 is LNHDA and CDR2 is SQIVND (reference sequence). CDR3 length: 14 residues. The chain's CDR3 is CASSIWDVNQPQHF. The CDR3 DNA reads as TGTGCCAGTAGTATTTGGGACGTAAATCAGCCCCAGCATTTT.

The rearrangement uses TRBV10-1 and TRBJ2-6, with D hard to call. Per the germline V gene, CDR1 is WNHNN and CDR2 is SYGVQD (reference sequence). V lost 3 bases and J lost 3, with 6 bases in between. The CDR3 is 14 residues long. CDR3 sequence reads: CASSEGFGANVLTF. The CDR3 nucleotides read TGCGCCAGCAGTGAAGGGTTTGGGGCCAACGTCCTGACTTTC.

V gene TRBV28 combines with J gene TRBJ2-3, with TRBD2 identical over 7 bases. After removal of 2 bases from V and 3 bases from J, the junction contained 8 bases not matched to a gene. Germline CDR1 reads MDHEN; CDR2 reads SYDVKM. CDR3 length: 16 residues. CDR3 residues: CASSLIGGSTTDTQYF. CDR3 DNA: TGTGCCAGCAGTTTAATAGGCGGGAGTACTACAGATACGCAGTATTTT.

The V call is TRBV28, the J call TRBJ2-7; TRBD1 matches at 11 bases. This CDR3 has 15 residues. Looked up from germline, CDR1 is MDHEN and CDR2 is SYDVKM. Trimming at V came to 1 base and at J to 6 bases, leaving 5 bases not matched to a gene. In DNA form, the CDR3 reads TGTGCCAGCAGTTTATCGGGACAGGGGGTTGGCGAGCAGTACTTC. It yields the protein CASSLSGQGVGEQYF.

Here the CDR3 DNA reads TGTGCCAGCAGCCCTACTAGCGGGATGAGTTACGAGCAGTACTTC. Protein sequence: CASSPTSGMSYEQYF. The rearrangement joins TRBV6-5 to TRBJ2-7; 10 nucleotides line up with TRBD2. The V gene end was trimmed by 6 bases and the J gene end by 4 bases; junction bases not matched to a gene: 9. From germline, CDR1 is MNHEY and CDR2 SVGAGI. The CDR3 has 15 amino acids.

The V call is TRBV11-2, the J call TRBJ1-2, with a weak D call TRBD1 (5 bases). V lost 4 bases and J 2 bases, leaving 8 bases between the germline ends. The CDR3 totals 13 residues. The germline gives CDR1 SGHAT, CDR2 FQNNGV. The CDR3 nucleotides read TGTGCCAGCAGCTCGACAGAGAACTATGGCTACACCTTC. Translating gives CASSSTENYGYTF.

The V and J genes are TRBV29-1 and TRBJ2-3; D ambiguous. The V gene's germline CDR1 is SQVTM and CDR2 ANQGSEA. The CDR3 runs 15 residues. Trimming took off 4 bases at V and 0 bases at J, with 14 bases between the two ends. The chain's CDR3 is CSVARTSGSTDTQYF. For the CDR3, the DNA is TGCAGCGTTGCTCGGACCTCGGGTAGCACAGATACGCAGTATTTT.

This chain uses TRBV28 with TRBJ2-7; D unresolved. V lost 6 bases to trimming and J lost 5 bases, with 11 bases between them. This CDR3 region has 12 residues. The germline V gene encodes CDR1 MDHEN and CDR2 SYDVKM. In nucleotides, the CDR3 is TGTGCCAGCAGCCCGGAGTGGAACGAGCAGTACTTC. This codes for CASSPEWNEQYF.

The J gene is TRBJ2-7, the V gene TRBV29-1; possibly TRBD1 for D (6 bases). Trimming cost V 2 bases and J 6 bases, with 17 bases left between them. The CDR3 totals 14 residues. Germline values: CDR1 SQVTM, CDR2 ANQGSEA. Written as DNA, the CDR3 is TGCAGCGTTGAATCATTAGGGGGACATGTCGAGCAGTACTTC. Translated: CSVESLGGHVEQYF.

For the CDR3, the DNA is TGTGCCAGCAGTGAACTCGGGGACAGGGGGAACACTGAAGCTTTCTTT. This gives the protein CASSELGDRGNTEAFF. This chain connects TRBV25-1 to TRBJ1-1; 10 bases fit TRBD1. V was pared by 2 bases and J by 1 base, with 4 bases of the junction left unmatched. The CDR3 sequence is 16 residues long. Germline assignment: CDR1 MGHDK and CDR2 SYGVNS.

V and J are TRBV7-9 and TRBJ2-1; 7 positions agree with TRBD2. The germline V gene has CDR1 SEHNR and CDR2 FQNEAQ (reference sequence). This CDR3 comprises 16 residues. Losses at the gene ends were 8 bases for V and 5 bases for J; bases not matched to a gene: 15. The CDR3 reads CASPREVGGSDNEQFF. The CDR3 DNA reads TGTGCCAGCCCCCGGGAAGTAGGCGGGAGTGACAATGAGCAGTTCTTC.

The V and J genes are TRBV30 and TRBJ2-3, with 7 bases aligning to TRBD1. V was clipped by 4 bases and J by 5 bases; unmatched bases: 3. The CDR3 is made up of 12 amino acids. Germline values: CDR1 GTSNPN, CDR2 SVGIG (reference sequence). CDR3 sequence: CAWKGAGDTQYF. CDR3 in DNA: TGTGCCTGGAAGGGGGCGGGAGATACGCAGTATTTT.

This chain links TRBV2 with TRBJ1-5; the match to TRBD1 covers 7 bases. Trimming at V came to 5 bases and at J to 12 bases, leaving 4 bases not matched to a gene. Germline V lookup: CDR1 SNHLY, CDR2 FYNNEI. This CDR3 comprises 11 residues. The CDR3 DNA sequence: TGTGCCAGCAGTCAACAGGGGTTCCAGCATTTT. Translated: CASSQQGFQHF.

The rearrangement uses TRBV10-3 and TRBJ1-6, with D maybe TRBD1 (6 bases). V was shortened by 4 bases and J by 12 bases, with 16 bases between the two germline ends. This CDR3 region has 14 residues. Germline assignment: CDR1 ENHRY and CDR2 SYGVKD. For the CDR3, the DNA is TGTGCCATCAGTGGCGAGGGAAGGGGGTTACCCCTCCACTTT. Its protein product is CAISGEGRGLPLHF.

V usage is TRBV11-3 and J usage is TRBJ2-1; 7 positions agree with TRBD1. The V gene's germline CDR1 is SGHNT and CDR2 YENEEA. The J segment lost 2 bases and the V segment lost 5 bases, leaving 9 bases of the junction unmatched. This CDR3 has 16 residues. The CDR3 loop is CASSLQGLRTYNEQFF. The CDR3 nucleotides are TGTGCCAGCAGCCTACAGGGGCTAAGGACCTACAATGAGCAGTTCTTC.

The V and J genes are TRBV9 and TRBJ2-3, with D unresolved. The CDR3 loop spans 14 amino acids. Trimming shortened V by 4 bases and J by 1 base, and 10 bases separated the two germline ends. Germline CDR1 SGDLS, CDR2 YYNGEE. CDR3 bases: TGTGCCAGCAGCTCATGGACGGGCACAGATACGCAGTATTTT. Protein: CASSSWTGTDTQYF.

V is TRBV19 and J is TRBJ2-3; possible D gene TRBD1, 6 bases. With 4 bases removed from V and 0 bases from J, the gap between germline ends came to 11 bases. Germline CDR1 reads LNHDA; CDR2 reads SQIVND (reference sequence). The CDR3 has 15 residues. CDR3 DNA sequence: TGTGCCAGTAGTAGGGGGCTTTCTAGCACAGATACGCAGTATTTT. It translates to CASSRGLSSTDTQYF.